This TCR beta chain was sequenced for a study of T cells after yellow fever vaccination. Each CDR3 protein gets one entry after TCRdb re-called the 5' RACE reads with MiXCR. Among 310,000 or so distinct CDR3 sequences listed, roughly 7% were seen once. This clonotype was recorded a few times. No antigen is known for it. Germline-derived CDR1 and CDR2 are MGHRA and YSYEKL. The CDR3 contains 14 residues. Losses at the gene ends were 0 bases for V and 9 bases for J; bases not matched to a gene: 4. Study observations and caveats: One caveat is that FACS-sorted repertoires could contain abundant clonotypes contaminating from the bulk population. It was a weaker secondary response, yet one that peaked faster, at day 5 versus 15.

The source material was PBMCs, sampled around 45 days after the first yellow fever vaccination. This receptor was obtained from a man aged 18 to 30 who received the YFV17D yellow fever vaccine. V and J are TRBV4-1 and TRBJ1-5, with 8 bases matching TRBD1. The CDR3, as DNA: TGCGCCAGCAGCCAAGAGACAGGGGTGAGGCCCCAGCATTTT. Translated: CASSQETGVRPQHF.